One sample yielded the 13 T cell receptor beta chains listed below, sequenced in a study of T cells in localized non-small cell lung cancer. Profiled with immunoSEQ multiplex PCR; TCRdb holds only in-frame clones, not every one. The data contain 50,000 to 60,000 clones, about three quarters of them singletons. The sequencing here drew on PBMCs, taken before any cancer treatment. The receptors here all came from a woman aged 35-70 years with stage II lung adenocarcinoma.

V is TRBV7-9 and J is TRBJ1-1; D gene unclear. There are 13 residues in the CDR3. Germline CDR1 and CDR2: SEHNR and FQNEAQ (reference sequence). Deletions cut 2 bases from V and 1 base from J, with 5 bases between. Written as DNA, the CDR3 is TGTGCCAGCAGCTTACCAGGGAACACTGAAGCTTTCTTT. Amino acids: CASSLPGNTEAFF.

The gene calls are TRBV27 and TRBJ2-2, with 14 nucleotides matching TRBD2. Trimming cost V 6 bases and J 8 bases; bases outside gene matches: 11. This CDR3 contains 17 residues. In germline, CDR1 is MNHEY, CDR2 SMNVEV (reference sequence). The CDR3 region is CASSPRTSGGLKGELFF. CDR3 nucleotide sequence: TGTGCCAGCAGCCCTCGGACTAGCGGGGGGCTTAAGGGGGAGCTGTTTTTT.

The chain uses TRBV7-2 and TRBJ2-7, with unresolved D. CDR3 size: 14 residues. Germline V gene sequence: CDR1 SGHTA, CDR2 FQGNSA. Trimming cost V 3 bases and J 4 bases, with 13 bases left between them. The CDR3 sequence: CASSFGDERYEQYF. As DNA, the CDR3 is TGTGCCAGCAGCTTTGGAGACGAGAGGTACGAGCAGTACTTC.

The rearrangement links TRBV5-1 to TRBJ2-3; 13 bases are a match to TRBD2. V dropped 4 bases and J dropped 3; count of bases not matched to a gene: 2. The CDR3 totals 15 residues. The V gene's germline CDR1 is SGHRS and CDR2 YFSETQ. This CDR3 is CASSQLAGGTDTQYF. The CDR3 bases are TGCGCCAGCAGCCAACTAGCGGGGGGGACAGATACGCAGTATTTT.

This clone was seen repeatedly, ten times or more. The chain joins TRBV6-1 to TRBJ2-7; perhaps TRBD1 as D (8 bases). This CDR3 is built from 15 residues. CDR1 is MNHNS, CDR2 SASEGT, per germline. V dropped 7 bases and J dropped 0 bases, with 16 bases sitting between them. DNA of the CDR3: TGTGCCAGCACCCTCGGGGGGACAGGCTCCTACGAGCAGTACTTC. It encodes CASTLGGTGSYEQYF.

The rearrangement links TRBV7-2 to TRBJ1-5, with TRBD1 as a possible D gene (6 bases). Germline V gene lookup returns CDR1 SGHTA and CDR2 FQGNSA. The CDR3 spans 13 residues. The V end was cut by 3 bases, the J end by 6 bases, with 9 bases between. The CDR3 loop reads CASSFGGRQPQHF. CDR3 nucleotide sequence: TGTGCCAGCAGCTTCGGGGGGCGTCAGCCCCAGCATTTT.

The chain recombines TRBV5-1 with TRBJ1-2; D is ambiguous. The V end lost 4 bases, the J end lost 4 bases, and 17 bases lay between the germline ends. CDR1 and CDR2 (germline): SGHRS, YFSETQ. CDR3 length: 15 amino acids. CDR3 sequence: CASSPTEEHGYGYTF. The CDR3 DNA reads TGCGCCAGCAGCCCCACGGAGGAACATGGCTATGGCTACACCTTC.

Here the CDR3 DNA reads TGTGCCAGCAGCGCCTGGGACGGCGAGCAGTACTTC. Translated, it gives CASSAWDGEQYF. V gene TRBV5-6 combines with J gene TRBJ2-7; D possibly matches TRBD1 or TRBD2 (5 bases each). Germline V lookup: CDR1 SGHDT, CDR2 YYEEEE. Between the trimmed V and J ends, which lost 4 bases and 6 bases, there was a span of 11 bases. CDR3 size: 12 residues.

The chain recombines TRBV27 with TRBJ2-1; no clear D. The CDR3 has 18 amino acids. Per the germline V gene, CDR1 is MNHEY and CDR2 is SMNVEV (reference sequence). Trimming removed 5 bases at V and 2 bases at J, with 22 bases between. CDR3 region: CASSALVVRQPPYNEQFF. The CDR3 DNA reads as TGTGCCAGCAGTGCGCTGGTGGTTCGGCAGCCTCCCTACAATGAGCAGTTCTTC.

There are a few counts of this clone. The gene calls are TRBV5-4 and TRBJ2-5; possibly TRBD2 for D (5 bases). Trimming shortened V by 7 bases and J by 4 bases, and 11 bases separated the two germline ends. CDR1 is SGHNT and CDR2 is YYREEE in the germline V gene (reference sequence). The CDR3 is 12 residues long. This chain's CDR3 is CASGRTGETQYF. In DNA form, the CDR3 reads TGTGCCAGCGGACGGACTGGAGAGACCCAGTACTTC. Full variable domain (missing parts from reference TRBV5-4 and TRBJ2-5): ETGVTQSPTHLIKTRGQQVTLRCSSQSGHNTVSWYQQALGQGPQFIFQYYREEENGRGNFPPRFSGLQFPNYSSELNVNALELDDSALYLCASGRTGETQYFGPGTRLLVL.

V and J are TRBV6-5 and TRBJ1-6; TRBD1 matches at 9 bases. The CDR3 spans 14 residues. Per germline, CDR1 MNHEY and CDR2 SVGAGI. The V and J ends lost 2 bases and 7 bases, in that order; junction bases with no gene match: 0. CDR3 loop: CASSYGTGNSPLHF. The CDR3 bases are TGTGCCAGCAGTTACGGGACAGGGAATTCACCCCTCCACTTT.

V usage is TRBV27 and J usage is TRBJ1-1; D call uncertain. Trimming took off 7 bases at V and 4 bases at J, with 16 bases between the two ends. CDR1 and CDR2 from the germline V gene are MNHEY and SMNVEV (reference sequence). This CDR3 is built from 14 residues. CDR3 DNA sequence: TGTGCCAGCACTCCAAGCGGGGAGAGCACTGAAGCTTTCTTT. This gives the protein CASTPSGESTEAFF.

The rearrangement links TRBV9 to TRBJ1-2; D possibly corresponds to TRBD1 (5 bases). CDR1 and CDR2 (germline): SGDLS, YYNGEE. V lost 2 bases, J lost 2 bases, and 13 bases lay in between. This CDR3 contains 15 residues. CDR3 nucleotide sequence: TGTGCCAGCAGCGTTAGCGGGACTCAGAACTATGGCTACACCTTC. Protein sequence: CASSVSGTQNYGYTF. Together with reference TRBV9 and TRBJ1-2, the CDR3 gives the full variable domain: DSGVTQTPKHLITATGQRVTLRCSPRSGDLSVYWYQQSLDQGLQFLIQYYNGEERAKGNILERFSAQQFPDLHSELNLSSLELGDSALYFCASSVSGTQNYGYTFGSGTRLTVV.